This T cell receptor (beta chain) was observed in a study of blood T cell repertoires in COVID-19. As for the study in general: Sample material is recorded as cDNA or gDNA derived from T cells, B-cell-depleted T cells, or PBMCs.

Per the original data handling: Reference gene primers were amplified, and this amplification served to estimate nucleated cell counts. TCRdb's copy holds only in-frame clones and misses some; the assay was immunoSEQ multiplex PCR. V, J and clone size are those of that table, while D and trimming were read from the DNA. The sample has 200,000 to 250,000 clones, around 85% seen once. CDR1 and CDR2 (germline): SGDLS, YYNGEE. The CDR3 consists of 15 residues. V was pared by 0 bases and J by 5 bases, with 6 bases of the junction left unmatched. The V and J genes are TRBV9 and TRBJ2-5; 8 nucleotides align to TRBD2. The TCR originated in a man aged 55 to 70 with acute or convalescent COVID-19. The material sequenced was peripheral blood. CDR3 residues: CASSVVASGQETQYF. CDR3 coding DNA: TGTGCCAGCAGCGTAGTGGCTAGCGGGCAGGAGACCCAGTACTTC.